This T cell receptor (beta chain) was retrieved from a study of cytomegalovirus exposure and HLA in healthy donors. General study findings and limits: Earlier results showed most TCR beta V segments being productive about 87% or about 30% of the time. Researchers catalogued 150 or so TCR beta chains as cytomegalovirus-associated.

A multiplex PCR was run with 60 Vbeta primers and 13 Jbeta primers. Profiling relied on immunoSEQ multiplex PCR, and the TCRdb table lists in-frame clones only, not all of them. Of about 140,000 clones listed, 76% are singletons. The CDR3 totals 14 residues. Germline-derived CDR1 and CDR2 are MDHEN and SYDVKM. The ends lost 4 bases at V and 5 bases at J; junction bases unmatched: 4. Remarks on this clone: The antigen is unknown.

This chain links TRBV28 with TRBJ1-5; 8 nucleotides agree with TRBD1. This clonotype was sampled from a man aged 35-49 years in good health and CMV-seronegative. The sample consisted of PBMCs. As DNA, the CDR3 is TGTGCCAGCAGTTCTGGACAGGGACATCAGCCCCAGCATTTT. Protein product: CASSSGQGHQPQHF.